A selection of T cell receptor beta chains follows, all from one sample in a study of T cells in Graves' hyperthyroidism and ophthalmopathy. TCRdb re-derived calls from the multiplex PCR reads in MiXCR, one entry per CDR3 protein. The sample has under 400,000 distinct CDR3 sequences, roughly 15% seen once. Sequenced: blood. Receptors originate from a woman in her sixties with Graves' ophthalmopathy. CDR3s leave out the opening cysteine and the closing phenylalanine or tryptophan. The order of the fields is clone size, J gene, V gene, CDR3 protein. Some rows mark clone size as missing; the rest say once, few, many or name a class of expanded clone.

abundance: many; j_gene: TRBJ2-1; v_gene: TRBV10-3; CDR3aa: AISVQAGPYNEQF
abundance: NA; j_gene: TRBJ2-7; v_gene: TRBV13; CDR3aa: VSSANRVNYEQY
abundance: many; j_gene: TRBJ2-5; v_gene: TRBV20-1; CDR3aa: SASRRELGTQY
abundance: NA; j_gene: TRBJ1-2; v_gene: TRBV25-1; CDR3aa: ASSDLRQGANYGYT
abundance: few; j_gene: TRBJ2-7; v_gene: TRBV6-1; CDR3aa: ASTRTGGVDEQY
abundance: few; j_gene: TRBJ1-3; v_gene: TRBV15; CDR3aa: ATSRYGLGNTIY
abundance: few; j_gene: TRBJ2-7; v_gene: TRBV11-3; CDR3aa: ASSLDGTGDYEQY
abundance: many; j_gene: TRBJ2-5; v_gene: TRBV24-1; CDR3aa: ATSDSREHQETQY
abundance: NA; j_gene: TRBJ2-7; v_gene: TRBV20-1; CDR3aa: SADRGEQY
abundance: many; j_gene: TRBJ2-7; v_gene: TRBV11-3; CDR3aa: ASSLDLGAEQY
abundance: NA; j_gene: TRBJ2-2; v_gene: TRBV19; CDR3aa: ASSIDWREDTGELF
abundance: many; j_gene: TRBJ2-7; v_gene: TRBV30; CDR3aa: AWRPGVGEQY
abundance: many; j_gene: TRBJ2-1; v_gene: TRBV4-2; CDR3aa: ASSHWGLAGDLDEQF
abundance: NA; j_gene: TRBJ2-1; v_gene: TRBV10-2; CDR3aa: ASRDRVDGQF
abundance: few; j_gene: TRBJ2-5; v_gene: TRBV5-1; CDR3aa: ASSPRDLGETQY
abundance: few; j_gene: TRBJ2-6; v_gene: TRBV2; CDR3aa: ATLGAGANVLT
abundance: many; j_gene: TRBJ2-7; v_gene: TRBV30; CDR3aa: AYAAGVYEQY
abundance: many; j_gene: TRBJ1-2; v_gene: TRBV2; CDR3aa: ASSEGETSYGYT
abundance: NA; j_gene: TRBJ2-2; v_gene: TRBV12-3/TRBV12-4; CDR3aa: ASSSPQQGAIGELF
abundance: many; j_gene: TRBJ1-2; v_gene: TRBV6-1; CDR3aa: ASSEAEGWNGYT
abundance: NA; j_gene: TRBJ1-2; v_gene: TRBV6-1; CDR3aa: ASSPGFTYGYT
abundance: many; j_gene: TRBJ2-3; v_gene: TRBV20-1; CDR3aa: SAAGQSGTDTQY
abundance: many; j_gene: TRBJ1-1; v_gene: TRBV5-5; CDR3aa: ASNPGDVRHTEAF
abundance: NA; j_gene: TRBJ2-5; v_gene: TRBV18; CDR3aa: ASSPPNSGQGRETQY
abundance: few; j_gene: TRBJ2-3; v_gene: TRBV4-1; CDR3aa: ASSPGGQDTQY
abundance: NA; j_gene: TRBJ1-6; v_gene: TRBV20-1; CDR3aa: SAPPDRGRVSPLH
abundance: many; j_gene: TRBJ1-2; v_gene: TRBV28; CDR3aa: ASSLRYGYT
abundance: many; j_gene: TRBJ1-4; v_gene: TRBV30; CDR3aa: AWRNRRLNEKLF
abundance: many; j_gene: TRBJ2-3; v_gene: TRBV7-2; CDR3aa: ASSWGASTDTQY
abundance: few; j_gene: TRBJ2-1; v_gene: TRBV7-3; CDR3aa: ASSSSLGNEQF
abundance: many; j_gene: TRBJ2-7; v_gene: TRBV5-1; CDR3aa: ASSLVVGTYEQY
abundance: many; j_gene: TRBJ2-5; v_gene: TRBV28; CDR3aa: ASSLLGKTQY
abundance: many; j_gene: TRBJ2-1; v_gene: TRBV20-1; CDR3aa: SARDGYNEQF
abundance: many; j_gene: TRBJ2-1; v_gene: TRBV12-3/TRBV12-4; CDR3aa: ASTREGQYYNEQF
abundance: NA; j_gene: TRBJ2-6; v_gene: TRBV27; CDR3aa: ASSPQFAANVLT
abundance: NA; j_gene: TRBJ1-2; v_gene: TRBV6-1; CDR3aa: ASSDPWRYYGYT
abundance: few; j_gene: TRBJ2-5; v_gene: TRBV5-8; CDR3aa: ASSYRLATQETQY
abundance: many; j_gene: TRBJ2-7; v_gene: TRBV2; CDR3aa: ASNPLASNSYEQY
abundance: many; j_gene: TRBJ1-2; v_gene: TRBV11-2; CDR3aa: ASSLYGMYGYT
abundance: many; j_gene: TRBJ2-7; v_gene: TRBV3-1; CDR3aa: ASSQISSGRDEQY
abundance: few; j_gene: TRBJ2-3; v_gene: TRBV24-1; CDR3aa: ATSDSLSGGTDTQY
abundance: few; j_gene: TRBJ2-7; v_gene: TRBV20-1; CDR3aa: SARDGGGQAYEQY
abundance: few; j_gene: TRBJ2-5; v_gene: TRBV12-3/TRBV12-4; CDR3aa: ASSLIRAGETQY
abundance: many; j_gene: TRBJ2-1; v_gene: TRBV3-1; CDR3aa: ASSQARESYNEQF
abundance: many; j_gene: TRBJ2-2; v_gene: TRBV3-1; CDR3aa: ASSQAGGGPWPTGELF
abundance: many; j_gene: TRBJ2-2; v_gene: TRBV28; CDR3aa: ASSFLGRAFTGELF
abundance: few; j_gene: TRBJ2-7; v_gene: TRBV5-6; CDR3aa: ASSSGRAREQY
abundance: many; j_gene: TRBJ2-1; v_gene: TRBV6-6; CDR3aa: ASSYSNPGWVYNEQF
abundance: NA; j_gene: TRBJ1-3; v_gene: TRBV7-9; CDR3aa: ASAGTGAGNTIY
abundance: many; j_gene: TRBJ2-2; v_gene: TRBV11-2; CDR3aa: ASSQFSGELF
abundance: many; j_gene: TRBJ2-2; v_gene: TRBV20-1; CDR3aa: SARDLFLANTGELF
abundance: many; j_gene: TRBJ2-7; v_gene: TRBV11-2; CDR3aa: ASSLAINEQY
abundance: many; j_gene: TRBJ1-2; v_gene: TRBV24-1; CDR3aa: ATSDSSDSYGYT
abundance: few; j_gene: TRBJ2-1; v_gene: TRBV5-1; CDR3aa: ASSLRTLSYNEQF
abundance: NA; j_gene: TRBJ1-4; v_gene: TRBV20-1; CDR3aa: SARDQATNEKLF
abundance: many; j_gene: TRBJ2-7; v_gene: TRBV28; CDR3aa: ASSPPRYEQY
abundance: many; j_gene: TRBJ1-2; v_gene: TRBV5-1; CDR3aa: ASSLTPGPSGYT
abundance: NA; j_gene: TRBJ2-2; v_gene: TRBV5-1; CDR3aa: ASGASIDTGELF